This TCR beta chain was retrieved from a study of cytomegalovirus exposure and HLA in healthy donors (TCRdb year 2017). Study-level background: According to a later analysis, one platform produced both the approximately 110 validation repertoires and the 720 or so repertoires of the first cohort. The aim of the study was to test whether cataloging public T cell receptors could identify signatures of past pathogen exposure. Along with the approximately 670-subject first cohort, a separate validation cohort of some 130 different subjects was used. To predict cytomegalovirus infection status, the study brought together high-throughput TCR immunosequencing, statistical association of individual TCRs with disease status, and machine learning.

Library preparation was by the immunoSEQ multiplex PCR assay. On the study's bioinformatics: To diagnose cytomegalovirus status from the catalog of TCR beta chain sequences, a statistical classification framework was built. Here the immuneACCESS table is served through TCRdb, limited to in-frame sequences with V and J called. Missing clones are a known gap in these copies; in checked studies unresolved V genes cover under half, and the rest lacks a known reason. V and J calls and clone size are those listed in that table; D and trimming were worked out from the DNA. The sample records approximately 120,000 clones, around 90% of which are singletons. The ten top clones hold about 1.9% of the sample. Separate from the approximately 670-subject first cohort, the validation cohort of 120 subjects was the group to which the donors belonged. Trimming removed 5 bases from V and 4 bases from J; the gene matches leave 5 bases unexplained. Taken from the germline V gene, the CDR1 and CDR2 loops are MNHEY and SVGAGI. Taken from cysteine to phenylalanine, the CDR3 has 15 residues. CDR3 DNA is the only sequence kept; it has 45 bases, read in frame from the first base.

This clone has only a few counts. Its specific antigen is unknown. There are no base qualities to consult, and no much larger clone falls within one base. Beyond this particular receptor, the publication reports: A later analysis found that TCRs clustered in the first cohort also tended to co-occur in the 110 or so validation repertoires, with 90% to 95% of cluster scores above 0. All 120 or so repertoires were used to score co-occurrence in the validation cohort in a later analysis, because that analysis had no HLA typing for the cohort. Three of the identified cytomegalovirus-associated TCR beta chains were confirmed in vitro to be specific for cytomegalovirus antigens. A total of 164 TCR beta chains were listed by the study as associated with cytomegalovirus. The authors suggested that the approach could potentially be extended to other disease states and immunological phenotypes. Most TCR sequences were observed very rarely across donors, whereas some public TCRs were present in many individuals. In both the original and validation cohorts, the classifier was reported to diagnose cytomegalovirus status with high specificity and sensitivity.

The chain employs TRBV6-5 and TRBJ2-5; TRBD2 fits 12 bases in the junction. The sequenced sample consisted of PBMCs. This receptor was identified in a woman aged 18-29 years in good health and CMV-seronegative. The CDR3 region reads CASSQRTSGAETQYF. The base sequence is TGTGCCAGCAGTCAAAGGACTAGCGGGGCAGAGACCCAGTACTTC.